This is a list of T cell receptor beta chains from one sample in a study of T cells in Graves' hyperthyroidism and ophthalmopathy. TCRdb reanalysed the multiplex PCR reads using MiXCR and keeps one entry per CDR3 protein. The sample lists 610,000 or so distinct CDR3 sequences, about half occurring once. The sample taken for sequencing was peripheral blood or thyroid tissue (not recorded which). The source is a woman younger than 30 with Graves' hyperthyroidism. Both conserved end residues are part of each CDR3. The D gene is left open where the match is weak. Expanded clones are given a class, and other clones once, few, many or no size at all.

TRBV10-3	TRBJ1-5	TRBD1	.	TGTGCCATCAGTGGTCCGACAGGGGGCAATCAGCCCCAGCATTTT	CAISGPTGGNQPQHF
TRBV20-1	TRBJ2-3	TRBD2	.	TGCAGTGCTAGAGATCTCCCCCGGGAGGGGCGGACAGATACGCAGTATTTT	CSARDLPREGRTDTQYF
TRBV2	TRBJ2-5	.	.	TGTGCCAGCAGGGGGGGAAGTCAAGAGACCCAGTACTTC	CASRGGSQETQYF
TRBV29-1	TRBJ2-7	TRBD1	few	TGCAGCGTACTAGGACAGGGGGCCAGGTACGAGCAGTACTTC	CSVLGQGARYEQYF
TRBV7-9	TRBJ2-5	.	many	TGTGCCAGCAGCCCGAGGTTGCGGCTCCGGGAAGAGACCCAGTACTTC	CASSPRLRLREETQYF
TRBV11-2	TRBJ2-5	.	many	TGTGCCACCGAGTGGTTCGGGAAAGAGACCCAGTACTTC	CATEWFGKETQYF
TRBV6-1	TRBJ2-7	TRBD2	once	TGTGCCAGCAGTTACTATAGCGGGAGCTACGAGCAGTACTTC	CASSYYSGSYEQYF
TRBV5-1	TRBJ2-1	TRBD2	few	TGCGCCAGCAGGACCGGGGGCGGGAGGGCCTTCTACAATGAGCAGTTCTTC	CASRTGGGRAFYNEQFF
TRBV12-3/TRBV12-4	TRBJ1-4	TRBD1	many	TGTGCCAGCAGATCCATCCGGGACAGTGAAAAACTGTTTTTT	CASRSIRDSEKLFF
TRBV7-9	TRBJ2-5	TRBD2	.	TGTGCCAGCAGCGGGTCTAGCGGAGGAGAGACCCAGTACTTC	CASSGSSGGETQYF
TRBV6-4	TRBJ2-3	TRBD2	.	TGTGCCAGCAGTGAAATGGGGACTAGCGGGAGTCTAGATACGCAGTATTTT	CASSEMGTSGSLDTQYF
TRBV10-3	TRBJ1-1	TRBD1	.	TGTGCCATCACCGATCCAAGGACAGGGCGTACTGAAGCTTTCTTT	CAITDPRTGRTEAFF
TRBV13	TRBJ1-5	.	many	TGTGCCAGCAGCTTAGGACTCAATAGCAATCAGCCCCAGCATTTT	CASSLGLNSNQPQHF
TRBV19	TRBJ1-5	.	many	TGTGCCAGTAGCCCGCAAACCCCCGGGACACTCGGCTTCCAGCCCCAGCATTTT	CASSPQTPGTLGFQPQHF
TRBV20-1	TRBJ2-3	.	few	TGCAGTGCTGCCCATCGGCTGAGGAGCCCAGATACGCAGTATTTT	CSAAHRLRSPDTQYF
TRBV3-1	TRBJ1-4	.	many	TGTGCCAGCAGTTGGGCGGGAGTTGAAAAACTGTTTTTT	CASSWAGVEKLFF
TRBV14	TRBJ1-6	.	many	TGTGCCAGCAGCACACGACGGGCAGACTATATCTCCTATAATTCACCCCTCCACTTT	CASSTRRADYISYNSPLHF
TRBV5-6	TRBJ1-1	.	many	TGTGCCAGCAGCTTGGGCGTTAACGAAGCTTTCTTT	CASSLGVNEAFF
TRBV5-1	TRBJ2-6	TRBD1	once	TGCGCCAGCAGGGCCGGGACAGTTCCTGGGGCCAACGCCCTGACTTTC	CASRAGTVPGANALTF
TRBV7-8	TRBJ2-2	TRBD2	many	TGTGCCAGCGCCGTCACGGGACTAGCGGGAGCCGGGGAGCTGTTTTTT	CASAVTGLAGAGELFF
TRBV5-8	TRBJ1-2	.	many	TGTGCCAGCAGCTCCTCCGTCGGGGGTTTTAATGGCTACACCTTC	CASSSSVGGFNGYTF
TRBV10-3	TRBJ1-3	TRBD1	many	TGTGCCATCAGTGACCACCTGGGACAGGGCTTTGGAAACACCATATATTTT	CAISDHLGQGFGNTIYF
TRBV9	TRBJ2-7	TRBD2	many	TGTGCCAGCAGCTTCCGGAAGCCGGGAGGGTTGAACGAGCAGTACTTC	CASSFRKPGGLNEQYF
TRBV24-1	TRBJ2-5	TRBD2	many	TGTGCCACCAGTGATTGGCGGAAAGGACTAGCGGGAGAATTTGGGACCCAGTACTTC	CATSDWRKGLAGEFGTQYF
TRBV5-6	TRBJ2-7	TRBD2	many	TGTGCCAGCAGCCCGGGGGCGGGACTAGATTCCGAGCAGTACTTC	CASSPGAGLDSEQYF
TRBV7-6	TRBJ1-1	TRBD1	.	TGTGCCAGCAGCGACGTCAGGGGGCACGCTTTCTTT	CASSDVRGHAFF
TRBV20-1	TRBJ1-5	.	.	TGCAGTGCTAGAGCCGGGGGGACATCTAAAGAGACCCAGCATTTT	CSARAGGTSKETQHF
TRBV29-1	TRBJ2-7	.	many	TGCAGCCCCACGAGGCACTACGAGCAGTACTTC	CSPTRHYEQYF
TRBV6-5	TRBJ1-4	TRBD1	few	TGTGCCAGCACTGGGACAGGGGTTGAAAAACTGTTTTTT	CASTGTGVEKLFF
TRBV7-2	TRBJ2-2	TRBD1	.	TGTGCCAGCAGCCCTACAGGGGCCGGGGAGCTGTTTTTT	CASSPTGAGELFF
TRBV12-5	TRBJ2-7	TRBD1	.	TGTGCTAGTGGCCTCGGACAGGCCTACGAGCAGTACTTC	CASGLGQAYEQYF
TRBV24-1	TRBJ2-7	.	many	TGTGCCACCAGTGATGACCTACAGGACGAGCAGTACTTC	CATSDDLQDEQYF
TRBV10-3	TRBJ1-1	.	.	TGTGCCATCAGCGAGTTCGGGGAGGGGGCTGAAGCTTTCTTT	CAISEFGEGAEAFF
TRBV29-1	TRBJ2-1	TRBD2	.	TGCAGCGTTCAACTAGCGGGAGCGGTCCACAATGAGCAGTTCTTC	CSVQLAGAVHNEQFF
TRBV7-6	TRBJ2-7	.	many	TGTGCCAGCAGCCGGACGGATGCCTACGAGCAGTACTTC	CASSRTDAYEQYF
TRBV20-1	TRBJ2-7	.	.	TGCAGTGCTAGTGGTTTGGCCGCTGCTAGCGAGCAGTACTTC	CSASGLAAASEQYF
TRBV24-1	TRBJ2-5	TRBD1	many	TGTGCCACCAGATTAAAGGCACAGGGGTGGGAAGAGACCCAGTACTTC	CATRLKAQGWEETQYF
TRBV2	TRBJ1-4	TRBD1	.	TGTGCCAGCCGGGACAGGGAGGCTAATGAAAAACTGTTTTTT	CASRDREANEKLFF
TRBV7-3	TRBJ2-2	.	once	TGTGCCAGCAGACCTCAAGCGGAAGGGGGGGAGCTGTTTTTT	CASRPQAEGGELFF
TRBV20-1	TRBJ1-5	.	.	TGCAGTGCTCGGGGTCGGTACAATCAGCCCCAGCATTTT	CSARGRYNQPQHF
TRBV6-5	TRBJ2-7	TRBD2	.	TGTGCCGGCAGTTTAGCGGGGGCAACCTACGAGCAGTACTTC	CAGSLAGATYEQYF
TRBV7-9	TRBJ2-7	TRBD2	once	TGTGCCAGCAGCTTCTTAACAGCAGGGACTATCTCTCCTTTGCCCGAGCAGTACTTC	CASSFLTAGTISPLPEQYF
TRBV29-1	TRBJ2-7	TRBD2	many	TGCAGCGTGAGTGGGCTAGCGGGAGGTAACGAGCAGTACTTC	CSVSGLAGGNEQYF
TRBV28	TRBJ2-7	.	few	TGTGCCAGCATCCCGGGACTGTTAATCCCCTACGAGCAGTACTTC	CASIPGLLIPYEQYF
TRBV29-1	TRBJ1-5	TRBD1	.	TGCAGCGTTGGGGGCGACAGGGGGCACTACGAGCATTTT	CSVGGDRGHYEHF
TRBV7-2	TRBJ2-5	.	many	TGTGCCAGCAGCCACATTGGAGGAAAAGAGACCCAGTACTTC	CASSHIGGKETQYF
TRBV7-8	TRBJ2-5	TRBD2	.	TGTGCCAGCAGCCCTGGGCCTCGGACTAGCGGGACCCAGTACTTC	CASSPGPRTSGTQYF
TRBV9	TRBJ2-7	.	.	TGTGCCAGCAGCCCAAAGCCCCCTTGGGGGAGGTATCCCTACGAGCAGTACTTC	CASSPKPPWGRYPYEQYF
TRBV7-9	TRBJ1-1	.	many	TGTGCCAGCAGCTTAGCGGCAGATTACATGAACACTGAAGCTTTCTTT	CASSLAADYMNTEAFF
TRBV4-1	TRBJ2-7	TRBD2	many	TGCGCCAGCAGCCACTCTAGCGGGACCCCCTACGAGCAGTACTTC	CASSHSSGTPYEQYF
TRBV27	TRBJ1-2	.	.	TGTGCCAGCAGGCCAGAATCCTGGGAACAAGAGAACTATGGCTACACCTTC	CASRPESWEQENYGYTF
TRBV20-1	TRBJ1-5	TRBD1	many	TGCAGTGCTGACGGACAGGGGGCTTATGGCAATCAGCCCCAGCATTTT	CSADGQGAYGNQPQHF
TRBV6-5	TRBJ1-5	.	many	TGTGCCAGCAGTGACCCAAATAGCAATCAGCCCCAGCATTTT	CASSDPNSNQPQHF
TRBV12-3/TRBV12-4	TRBJ2-7	TRBD2	once	TGTGCCAGCAGCCAAGGGACTAGCGGGAACTACGATCAGTACTTC	CASSQGTSGNYDQYF